The table lists the clone carrying this T cell receptor (beta chain) with a few counts. How the authors handled the data: How many nucleated cells were present was estimated from reference gene primer amplification. Produced via immunoSEQ multiplex PCR; TCRdb's table is partial and in-frame only. The DNA gave D and trimming, while V, J and clone size come from that table. The data show around 69,000 clones, with roughly 85% seen just once and approximately 23% held by the top ten. V dropped 7 bases and J dropped 12 bases, with 16 bases sitting between them. CDR3 length equals 12 residues. Germline V gene sequence: CDR1 MNHEY, CDR2 SVGAGI. The data stem from a study of blood T cell repertoires in COVID-19. Study-wide background: Spain, Italy and the United States supplied samples that represented acute and convalescent COVID-19. Nucleic acid was either cDNA or gDNA, and it came from T cells, B-cell-depleted T cells, or PBMCs.

The source is a man in his fifties with acute or convalescent COVID-19. The material sequenced was peripheral blood. This chain links TRBV6-5 with TRBJ2-1, with D perhaps matching TRBD2 (7 bases). CDR3 sequence (DNA): TGTGCCAGCATATCAGTAGGGGGGGGGCAGTTCTTC. It is translated as CASISVGGGQFF.